The clone carrying this T cell receptor (beta chain) was seen only once. Its matching antigen is unknown. This sample stems from a study of cytomegalovirus exposure and HLA in healthy donors. Whole-study findings and limits: Rarity marked most TCR sequences, yet some public TCRs occurred in many donors.

Assay: immunoSEQ multiplex PCR; the TCRdb copy retains only in-frame clones and omits some. This sample has about 72,000 clones; 85% to 95% occur once, and the top ten carry roughly 0.6%. The CDR3 covers 13 residues. Germline CDR1 and CDR2: LNHDA and SQIVND (reference sequence). V lost 8 bases and J lost 4; bases outside the gene matches: 3. Sequencing input: PBMCs. The rearrangement links TRBV19 to TRBJ1-5; 9 positions agree with TRBD1. This sequence originates from a woman aged 18-29 years in good health and CMV-seronegative. CDR3 residues: CASPDRGNQPQHF. CDR3 bases: TGTGCCAGTCCGGACAGGGGTAATCAGCCCCAGCATTTT.